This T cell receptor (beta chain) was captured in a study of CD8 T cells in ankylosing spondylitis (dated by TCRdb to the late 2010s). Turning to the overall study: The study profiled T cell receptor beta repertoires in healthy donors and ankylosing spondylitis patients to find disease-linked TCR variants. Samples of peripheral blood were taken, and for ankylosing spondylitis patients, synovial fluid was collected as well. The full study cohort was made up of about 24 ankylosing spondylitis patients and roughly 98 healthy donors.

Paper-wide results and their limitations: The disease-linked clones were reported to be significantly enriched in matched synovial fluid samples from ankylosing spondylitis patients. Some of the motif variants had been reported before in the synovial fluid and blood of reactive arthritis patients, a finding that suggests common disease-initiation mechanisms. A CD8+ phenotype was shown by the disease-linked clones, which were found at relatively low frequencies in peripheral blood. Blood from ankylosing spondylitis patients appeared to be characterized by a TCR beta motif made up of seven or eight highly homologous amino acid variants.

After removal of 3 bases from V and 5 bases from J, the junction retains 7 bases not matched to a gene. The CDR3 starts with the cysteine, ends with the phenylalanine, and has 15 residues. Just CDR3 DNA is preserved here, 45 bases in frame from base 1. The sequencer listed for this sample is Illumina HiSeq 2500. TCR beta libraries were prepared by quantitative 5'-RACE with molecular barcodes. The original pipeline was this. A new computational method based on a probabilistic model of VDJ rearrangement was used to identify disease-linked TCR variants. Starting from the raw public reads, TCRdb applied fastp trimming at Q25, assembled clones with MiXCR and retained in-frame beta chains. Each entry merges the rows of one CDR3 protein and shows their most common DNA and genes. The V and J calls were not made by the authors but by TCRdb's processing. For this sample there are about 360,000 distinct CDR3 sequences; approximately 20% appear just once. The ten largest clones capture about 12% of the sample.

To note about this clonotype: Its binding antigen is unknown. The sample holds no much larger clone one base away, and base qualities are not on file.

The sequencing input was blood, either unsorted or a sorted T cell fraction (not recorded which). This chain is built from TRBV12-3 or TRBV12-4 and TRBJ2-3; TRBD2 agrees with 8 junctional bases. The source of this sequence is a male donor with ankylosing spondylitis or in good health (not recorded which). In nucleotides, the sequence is TGTGCCAGCAGTTTCCGGGGGGGTACCATAGATACGCAGTATTTT. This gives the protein CASSFRGGTIDTQYF.